What follows are 5 T cell receptor beta chains derived from one specimen sequenced in a study of tumor-infiltrating lymphocytes in oesophageal squamous cell carcinoma (dated by TCRdb to between 2015 and 2016). Receptors were amplified or captured by PCR. TCRdb names Illumina HiSeq 2000 as the instrument used. In-frame beta chains were kept once TCRdb had trimmed the public reads at Q25 with fastp and called clones with MiXCR. Here each entry gathers all rows of one CDR3 protein and keeps the most common genes and DNA. This sample has roughly 20,000 distinct CDR3 sequences in its table, and about 35% of those were observed once. The ten largest make up about 12% of the sample. Sequenced input: esophageal tumor tissue. The source is a male donor with esophageal squamous cell carcinoma.

This clonotype has more than one count but fewer than ten. The V and J genes are TRBV30 and TRBJ1-1, with 8 bases fitting TRBD1. The length of the CDR3 is 12 residues. CDR1 and CDR2 from the germline V gene are GTSNPN and SVGIG (reference sequence). The V and J ends lost 2 bases and 11 bases, in that order; junction bases with no gene match: 7. Here the CDR3 reads CAWSQQGVEAFF. CDR3 DNA sequence: TGTGCCTGGAGTCAACAGGGGGTTGAGGCTTTCTTT. The entire variable domain, with the rest obtained from reference TRBV30 and TRBJ1-1, is as follows: SQTIHQWPATLVQPVGSPLSLECTVEGTSNPNLYWYRQAAGRGLQLLFYSVGIGQISSEVPQNLSASRPQDRQFILSSKKLLLSDSGFYLCAWSQQGVEAFFGQGTRLTVV.

In its sample, this clonotype was seen many times. The V gene is TRBV27, the J gene TRBJ2-5, with a weak D call TRBD1 (5 bases). Near its end, the DNA agrees better with TRBJ2-7, so the J call may be wrong. Germline assignment: CDR1 MNHEY and CDR2 SMNVEV (reference sequence). The CDR3 has 14 residues. The CDR3 region has the DNA TGTGCCAGCTCCCTAGGGGCAGGGACCTACGAGCAGTACTTC. This sequence encodes CASSLGAGTYEQYF.

At least ten counts were recorded for this clonotype. The chain has TRBV5-1 and TRBJ1-2; D uncertain. Germline-derived CDR1 and CDR2 are SGHRS and YFSETQ. Trimming shortened V by 0 bases and J by 4 bases, and 19 bases separated the two germline ends. There are 17 residues in the CDR3. The CDR3 DNA follows: TGCGCCAGCAGCTTGGCCCTTACCCCCGGTACGGCCTATGGCTACACCTTC. Translation: CASSLALTPGTAYGYTF.

Comment on this clonotype: It is unclear where the CDR3 begins or ends on the DNA, so no DNA is shown, and the CDR3 is as TCRdb lists it. This rearrangement joins TRBV11-3 to TRBJ2-6; the table's D call TRBD1 went unverified against the DNA. A total of 21 residues make up the CDR3, ends included. CDR1 SGHNT and CDR2 YENEEA come from the germline V gene. CDR3 region: CASSLVYGGETGHKLWLHLRF.

A word on this clonotype: Without the conserved terminal phenylalanine or tryptophan, this CDR3 likely stems from a read error. The DNA is left out, because the CDR3 cannot be placed on it with certainty; the CDR3 is given as TCRdb lists it. The V and J genes are TRBV7-2 and TRBJ2-6; the D call in the table, TRBD1, was not verified against the DNA. In germline, CDR1 is SGHTA, CDR2 FQGNSA. Ends included, the CDR3 has 15 residues. The CDR3 protein is CASSFSGEDEQYFGA.